This passage covers 27 T cell receptor beta chains from one sample sequenced in a study of identical twins. TCRdb reprocessed the 5' RACE reads with MiXCR, giving one entry per CDR3 protein. The table lists under 250,000 distinct CDR3 sequences, around 10% of them singletons, with about 5% in the top ten. The sequenced sample consisted of memory (CD45RO+) T cells sorted from blood. These receptor sequences come from a woman aged 18-35 years in good health.

This clonotype has just a few counts. V is TRBV2 and J is TRBJ2-5, with 12 positions matching TRBD2. The V segment lost 5 bases and the J segment 5 bases; nucleotides outside the gene matches: 6. This CDR3 has 15 residues. Per germline, CDR1 SNHLY and CDR2 FYNNEI. The CDR3 DNA reads as TGTGCCAGCAGTCTGACTAGCGGGAGCGGGGAGACCCAGTACTTC. This sequence encodes CASSLTSGSGETQYF.

The chain uses TRBV7-8 and TRBJ1-3; maybe TRBD1 (6 bases). The CDR3 consists of 15 residues. Deletions cut 2 bases from V and 4 bases from J, with 12 bases between. The germline V gene has CDR1 SGHVS and CDR2 FQNEAQ. The CDR3 sequence: CASSLRTGTGNTIYF. CDR3 coding DNA: TGTGCCAGCAGCTTACGTACAGGGACCGGAAACACCATATATTTT.

V is TRBV19 and J is TRBJ1-1; D ambiguous. The germline CDR1 and CDR2 sequences are LNHDA and SQIVND (reference sequence). This CDR3 is 12 amino acids long. Between the trimmed V and J ends, which lost 6 bases and 7 bases, there was a span of 12 bases. CDR3 nucleotides: TGTGCCAGTAGGGTTTGGCCTTTTGAAGCTTTCTTT. It codes for CASRVWPFEAFF. The variable domain in full, with the rest retrieved from reference TRBV19 and TRBJ1-1, is DGGITQSPKYLFRKEGQNVTLSCEQNLNHDAMYWYRQDPGQGLRLIYYSQIVNDFQKGDIAEGYSVSREKKESFPLTVTSAQKNPTAFYLCASRVWPFEAFFGQGTRLTVV.

The chain combines TRBV5-1 with TRBJ2-1, with 7 bases matching TRBD2. J gave up 0 bases and V 5 bases, and 5 bases lay outside the gene matches. The CDR3 runs 15 residues. Germline CDR1 is SGHRS and CDR2 is YFSETQ. The CDR3, as DNA: TGCGCCAGCAGGCGGGAGCAGAGCTCCTACAATGAGCAGTTCTTC. It translates to CASRREQSSYNEQFF.

The gene calls are TRBV27 and TRBJ1-6; 7 bases line up with TRBD1. Germline values: CDR1 MNHEY, CDR2 SMNVEV (reference sequence). V dropped 5 bases and J dropped 3; count of bases not matched to a gene: 4. The CDR3 totals 15 residues. The CDR3 is CASSTGQDYNSPLHF. The DNA of the CDR3 is TGTGCCAGCAGTACCGGACAGGACTATAATTCACCCCTCCACTTT.

The chain carries TRBV7-9 and TRBJ2-3; the match to TRBD2 covers 10 bases. From germline, CDR1 is SEHNR and CDR2 FQNEAQ (reference sequence). Trimming took 3 bases from V and 1 from J; bases not matched to a gene: 4. This CDR3 has 16 amino acids. The DNA for the CDR3 is TGTGCCAGCAGCTTCCCTAGCGGGAGAGGCACAGATACGCAGTATTTT. This gives the protein CASSFPSGRGTDTQYF.

The rearrangement uses TRBV20-1 and TRBJ2-3; D uncertain. The CDR3 sequence is 15 residues long. Germline V gives CDR1 DFQATT, CDR2 SNEGSKA (reference sequence). V was trimmed by 1 base and J by 1 base, leaving 12 bases between them. The CDR3 loop is CSARGDGVGTDTQYF. The CDR3 nucleotides are TGCAGTGCTAGAGGAGATGGAGTGGGCACAGATACGCAGTATTTT.

The CDR3 DNA is TGTGCCAGCAGCCCCCGACCGAACTCCTACAATGAGCAGTTCTTC. Its protein product is CASSPRPNSYNEQFF. The V gene is TRBV9, the J gene TRBJ2-1, with unresolved D. The CDR3 consists of 15 residues. From germline, CDR1 is SGDLS and CDR2 YYNGEE. Trimming left V 4 bases short and J 0 bases short, with 11 bases between.

The genes are TRBV18 and TRBJ2-1, with TRBD2 matching over 7 bases. J lost 4 bases, V lost 6 bases, and 6 bases had no gene match. The V gene's germline CDR1 is KGHSH and CDR2 LQKENI. The CDR3 is made up of 14 amino acids. The CDR3 DNA is TGTGCCAGCTCCCGGGCGGGACTATACAATGAGCAGTTCTTC. The encoded protein is CASSRAGLYNEQFF.

This clonotype was seen many times. The chain uses TRBV6-2 or TRBV6-3 and TRBJ2-2; the match to TRBD1 covers 7 bases. Germline CDR1 is MNHEY and CDR2 is SVGEGT. V lost 0 bases and J lost 2; bases outside the gene matches: 15. CDR3 length equals 20 residues. CDR3 coding DNA: TGTGCCAGCAGTTACTCGCGAGGGGGCACAAACCTAATAAACACCGGGGAGCTGTTTTTT. This sequence encodes CASSYSRGGTNLINTGELFF.

In its sample, this clonotype was seen a few times. V usage is TRBV9 and J usage is TRBJ2-7; 8 bases align to TRBD1. The CDR3 extends over 15 amino acids. The V and J ends lost 0 bases and 5 bases, in that order; junction bases with no gene match: 7. CDR1 is SGDLS and CDR2 is YYNGEE in the germline V gene. The CDR3, as DNA: TGTGCCAGCAGCGTAGGGGCTTGGGGACAGGACGAGCAGTACTTC. Its translation: CASSVGAWGQDEQYF.

This clonotype has more than one count but fewer than ten. The rearrangement links TRBV14 to TRBJ2-1; 7 bases are shared with TRBD1. J was trimmed by 6 bases and V by 3 bases; bases with no gene match: 20. The CDR3 is 19 amino acids. Germline V CDR1 and CDR2: SGHDN, FVKESK. The CDR3 protein is CASSQYSGTVVRVRNEQFF. The CDR3 DNA reads TGTGCCAGCAGCCAGTATTCCGGGACAGTCGTTCGGGTCCGCAATGAGCAGTTCTTC. The variable domain in full, with the rest retrieved from reference TRBV14 and TRBJ2-1, is EAGVTQFPSHSVIEKGQTVTLRCDPISGHDNLYWYRRVMGKEIKFLLHFVKESKQDESGMPNNRFLAERTGGTYSTLKVQPAELEDSGVYFCASSQYSGTVVRVRNEQFFGPGTRLTVL.

This clonotype was observed a handful of times. V gene TRBV9 combines with J gene TRBJ1-2; D not resolved. Germline-derived CDR1 and CDR2 are SGDLS and YYNGEE. V shed 2 bases and J shed 7 bases, with 18 bases lying between them. This CDR3 has 15 residues. The CDR3 DNA reads TGTGCCAGCAGCGTCGATGGGAGGGCGGGAGCTGGCTACACCTTC. It encodes CASSVDGRAGAGYTF. Using reference TRBV9 and TRBJ1-2 for the parts outside the CDR3, the full variable domain is DSGVTQTPKHLITATGQRVTLRCSPRSGDLSVYWYQQSLDQGLQFLIQYYNGEERAKGNILERFSAQQFPDLHSELNLSSLELGDSALYFCASSVDGRAGAGYTFGSGTRLTVV.

CDR3 in DNA: TGCGCCAGCAGCCCGCAAACAGGGCTGAGGAACGAGCAGTACTTC. Amino acids: CASSPQTGLRNEQYF. The chain uses TRBV5-1 and TRBJ2-7, with a possible D match to TRBD1 (6 bases). Germline V gene lookup returns CDR1 SGHRS and CDR2 YFSETQ. CDR3 size: 15 residues. Between the trimmed V and J ends, which lost 4 bases and 5 bases, there was a span of 19 bases.

This clonotype showed up just a few times. The chain couples TRBV5-8 to TRBJ2-1, with D possibly being TRBD2 (6 bases). V shed 1 base and J shed 7 bases, with 9 bases lying between them. The CDR3 covers 13 residues. CDR1 and CDR2 from the germline V gene are SGHTS and YDEGEE. The CDR3 here is CASSLFGGNEQFF. CDR3 in DNA: TGTGCCAGCAGCTTGTTCGGAGGGAATGAGCAGTTCTTC.

The V call is TRBV20-1, the J call TRBJ2-7; 9 positions match TRBD1. Germline CDR1 DFQATT, CDR2 SNEGSKA (reference sequence). The V and J ends lost 5 bases and 5 bases, in that order; junction bases with no gene match: 7. CDR3 size: 13 residues. CDR3 in amino acids: CSALNRGLDEQYF. The CDR3 DNA sequence: TGCAGTGCTCTAAACAGGGGGCTGGACGAGCAGTACTTC.

This clonotype was detected ten times or more. A much more abundant neighbour one base away suggests this may be a read error. This chain connects TRBV2 to TRBJ2-2; D uncertain. The ends were cut back, 3 bases at V and 3 bases at J, with 5 bases in the middle. This CDR3 has 13 residues. The germline gives CDR1 SNHLY, CDR2 FYNNEI. The CDR3 sequence: CASSDSHTGELFF. In nucleotides, the CDR3 is TGTGCCAGCAGTGACAGCCACACCGGGGAGCTGTTTTTT.

This clonotype has only a few counts. The chain carries TRBV5-6 and TRBJ2-3, with no clear D. V shed 2 bases and J shed 4 bases, with 5 bases lying between them. CDR1 is SGHDT, CDR2 YYEEEE, per germline. The CDR3 is 12 residues long. The CDR3 protein is CASSFVADTQYF. CDR3 in DNA: TGTGCCAGCAGCTTTGTGGCAGATACGCAGTATTTT.

The V call is TRBV15, the J call TRBJ2-7; D unresolved. CDR3 length: 10 amino acids. Germline V gives CDR1 LNHNV, CDR2 YYDKDF (reference sequence). V was pared by 4 bases and J by 6 bases, with 4 bases between. CDR3 sequence (DNA): TGTGCCACCAGCACCAGCGAGCAGTACTTC. Translation: CATSTSEQYF.

This clonotype was counted a few times. The chain carries TRBV25-1 and TRBJ2-5, with D maybe TRBD2 (5 bases). V gave up 4 bases and J gave up 4 bases, with 13 bases separating them. Per germline, CDR1 MGHDK and CDR2 SYGVNS. The CDR3 contains 14 residues. The DNA for the CDR3 is TGTGCCAGCAGTGCCCCCGGGATTGGAGAGACCCAGTACTTC. It codes for CASSAPGIGETQYF.

The rearrangement links TRBV2 to TRBJ2-4; possible D gene TRBD2, 6 bases. The CDR3 extends over 15 amino acids. The V gene lost 2 bases and the J gene lost 3 bases, with 11 bases spanning the gap. Germline V lookup: CDR1 SNHLY, CDR2 FYNNEI. The CDR3 protein is CASSEWRGNKNIQYF. The CDR3 coding sequence is TGTGCCAGCAGTGAATGGCGGGGAAACAAAAACATTCAGTACTTC. The variable domain in full, with the rest retrieved from reference TRBV2 and TRBJ2-4, is EPEVTQTPSHQVTQMGQEVILRCVPISNHLYFYWYRQILGQKVEFLVSFYNNEISEKSEIFDDQFSVERPDGSNFTLKIRSTKLEDSAMYFCASSEWRGNKNIQYFGAGTRLSVL.

The CDR3 DNA reads as TGTGCCAGCAGCTTAGGACTAGCGGGAGCATATGAGCAGTTCTTC. This encodes CASSLGLAGAYEQFF. The chain links TRBV11-3 to TRBJ2-1; 12 bases are shared with TRBD2. Trimming cost V 1 base and J 8 bases; bases outside gene matches: 3. This CDR3 has 15 residues. Germline assignment: CDR1 SGHNT and CDR2 YENEEA.

V is TRBV9 and J is TRBJ1-2, with D unresolved. CDR1 SGDLS and CDR2 YYNGEE come from the germline V gene. The CDR3 consists of 12 residues. V was shortened by 4 bases and J by 8 bases, with 12 bases between the two germline ends. The CDR3 is CASSLPSEGYTF. The CDR3 DNA reads TGTGCCAGCAGCCTCCCCTCCGAGGGCTACACCTTC.

Only a few counts were recorded for this clonotype. V usage is TRBV7-2 and J usage is TRBJ2-7; D is perhaps TRBD2 (6 bases). This CDR3 spans 16 amino acids. Germline CDR1 and CDR2: SGHTA and FQGNSA. The V end was cut by 1 base, the J end by 0 bases, with 13 bases between. The CDR3 nucleotides read TGTGCCAGCAGCTTAGGGGGGACTCGAAACTCCTACGAGCAGTACTTC. This codes for CASSLGGTRNSYEQYF. The full variable domain, its missing parts supplied by reference TRBV7-2 and TRBJ2-7, is GAGVSQSPSNKVTEKGKDVELRCDPISGHTALYWYRQSLGQGLEFLIYFQGNSAPDKSGLPSDRFSAERTGGSVSTLTIQRTQQEDSAVYLCASSLGGTRNSYEQYFGPGTRLTVT.

The table lists this clonotype with many counts. The rearrangement uses TRBV20-1 and TRBJ2-1; maybe TRBD2 (6 bases). The CDR3 contains 14 residues. Deletions cut 3 bases from V and 4 bases from J, with 13 bases between. The germline gives CDR1 DFQATT, CDR2 SNEGSKA (reference sequence). DNA for the CDR3: TGCAGTGCTAGTGTTGTTAGCGGATACAATGAGCAGTTCTTC. Translation gives CSASVVSGYNEQFF.

The chain links TRBV4-3 to TRBJ1-1, with a weak D call TRBD1 (5 bases). Trimming pared 7 bases from V and 9 bases from J, leaving 18 bases between. CDR1 LGHNA and CDR2 YSLEER come from the germline V gene. This CDR3 has 13 amino acids. The CDR3 coding sequence is TGCGCCAGCACCCAGGGCATTGCTAGCAAAGCTTTCTTT. It yields the protein CASTQGIASKAFF.

This clonotype was recorded at least ten times. The chain links TRBV7-8 to TRBJ2-5; D gene ambiguous. CDR3 length: 16 residues. Looked up from germline, CDR1 is SGHVS and CDR2 is FQNEAQ. Trimming pared 1 base from V and 4 bases from J, leaving 16 bases between. The CDR3 DNA follows: TGTGCCAGCAGCTTAGTGTCTGGCGCGCGTCTAGAGACCCAGTACTTC. Its translation is CASSLVSGARLETQYF.